A single sample is the source of the 16 T cell receptor beta chains below, sequenced in a study of T cell changes during pregnancy in multiple sclerosis. Assay used: immunoSEQ multiplex PCR; TCRdb lists only in-frame clones, some missing. This sample has over 45,000 clones, with around nine tenths found just once. The source material was peripheral blood, sampled after pregnancy. The receptor set was obtained from a female donor with multiple sclerosis, enrolled in a pregnancy study.

Comments on this clone: Other DNA sequences within the sample encode an identical CDR3. The chain recombines TRBV30 with TRBJ2-1; 13 bases map to TRBD2. This CDR3 has 15 residues. V shed 0 bases and J 4 bases; nucleotides not matched to a gene: 0. Germline CDR1 and CDR2: GTSNPN and SVGIG (reference sequence). CDR3: CAWSVLAGGYNEQFF. The DNA for the CDR3 is TGTGCCTGGAGTGTACTAGCGGGGGGGTACAATGAGCAGTTCTTC.

This chain joins TRBV9 and TRBJ2-7; D is possibly TRBD1 (6 bases). CDR3 length: 15 amino acids. Trimming pared 0 bases from V and 5 bases from J, leaving 15 bases between. CDR1 SGDLS and CDR2 YYNGEE come from the germline V gene. CDR3 amino acids: CASSVAGHHLDEQYF. The CDR3 bases are TGTGCCAGCAGCGTAGCGGGACACCACCTAGACGAGCAGTACTTC.

The chain has TRBV7-9 and TRBJ2-5, with TRBD2 matching over 9 bases. Trimming removed 3 bases from V and 1 base from J; junction bases left unmatched: 6. The CDR3 loop spans 16 amino acids. CDR1 SEHNR and CDR2 FQNEAQ come from the germline V gene (reference sequence). The CDR3: CASSFLGAGGQETQYF. The DNA of the CDR3 is TGTGCCAGCAGCTTTCTGGGAGCGGGGGGCCAAGAGACCCAGTACTTC.

The CDR3 loop reads CASSKADAITGRESSGNTIYF. Written as DNA, the CDR3 is TGTGCCAGCAGCAAAGCTGATGCGATCACAGGGCGGGAGAGCTCTGGAAACACCATATATTTT. The chain joins TRBV21-1 to TRBJ1-3. TRBV21-1 is recorded as a pseudogene. The CDR3 has 21 amino acids.

The chain links TRBV29-1 to TRBJ2-5, with a possible D match to TRBD2 (6 bases). V shed 4 bases and J shed 14 bases, with 14 bases lying between them. This CDR3 has 10 residues. Looked up from germline, CDR1 is SQVTM and CDR2 is ANQGSEA. CDR3 sequence: CSVGEAREYF. CDR3 nucleotide sequence: TGCAGCGTTGGGGAGGCTAGGGAATACTTC. Full variable domain (outside the CDR3, taken from reference TRBV29-1 and TRBJ2-5): SAVISQKPSRDICQRGTSLTIQCQVDSQVTMMFWYRQQPGQSLTLIATANQGSEATYESGFVIDKFPISRPNLTFSTLTVSNMSPEDSSIYLCSVGEAREYFGPGTRLLVL.

On this clone: At one end, the junction sequence differs from germline, possibly due to a read error. This CDR3 is also generated by other DNA sequences in the sample. J is TRBJ2-2 and V is TRBV5-1; 10 nucleotides match TRBD1. Germline CDR1 SGHRS, CDR2 YFSETQ. CDR3 size: 15 residues. Written as DNA, the CDR3 is TGTGCCAGCAGGCCGGGACAGGGGTACACCGGGGAGCTGTTTTTT. Amino acids: CASRPGQGYTGELFF.

The chain couples TRBV7-9 to TRBJ2-5; no firm D call. The V and J ends lost 5 bases and 1 base respectively, with 14 bases between them. In germline, CDR1 is SEHNR, CDR2 FQNEAQ (reference sequence). This CDR3 has 15 amino acids. Here the CDR3 DNA reads TGTGCCAGCAGCCCAGGCCGTGGGCCCCAAGAGACCCAGTACTTC. Translated, it gives CASSPGRGPQETQYF.

This rearrangement joins TRBV11-2 to TRBJ1-2; 7 bases are shared with TRBD1. The length of the CDR3 is 14 residues. Unmatched junction bases numbered 11, after V lost 5 bases and J lost 8 bases. Germline V gives CDR1 SGHAT, CDR2 FQNNGV. Written as DNA, the CDR3 is TGTGCCAGCAGCCCGGTCAGGGGGTTAGAGGGCTACACCTTC. Translation: CASSPVRGLEGYTF.

The V gene is TRBV20-1, the J gene TRBJ1-2; D ambiguous. Trimming removed 7 bases from V and 2 bases from J, with 5 bases in between. This CDR3 has 10 amino acids. CDR1 DFQATT and CDR2 SNEGSKA come from the germline V gene (reference sequence). The CDR3 coding sequence is TGCAGTGGTCAGAACTATGGCTACACCTTC. Translated: CSGQNYGYTF.

The genes are TRBV7-9 and TRBJ1-4; D not certain. The germline V and J ends were trimmed by 4 bases and 8 bases, with 11 bases remaining between them. Germline CDR1 SEHNR, CDR2 FQNEAQ (reference sequence). CDR3 size: 13 residues. CDR3 nucleotide sequence: TGTGCCAGCAGCTCTAACAGCGGCGAAAAACTGTTTTTT. It specifies CASSSNSGEKLFF. The whole variable domain, filled in from reference TRBV7-9 and TRBJ1-4, reads DTGVSQNPRHKITKRGQNVTFRCDPISEHNRLYWYRQTLGQGPEFLTYFQNEAQLEKSRLLSDRFSAERPKGSFSTLEIQRTEQGDSAMYLCASSSNSGEKLFFGSGTQLSVL.

The rearrangement uses TRBV4-1 and TRBJ2-2; TRBD1 aligns across 12 bases. Trimming removed 5 bases from V and 7 bases from J; junction bases left unmatched: 5. The CDR3 consists of 15 residues. Germline V lookup: CDR1 MGHRA, CDR2 YSYEKL. Here the CDR3 reads CASSYRDRGLGELFF. Written as DNA, the CDR3 is TGCGCCAGCAGCTACCGGGACAGGGGGCTCGGGGAGCTGTTTTTT.

The J gene is TRBJ2-5, the V gene TRBV27, with 7 positions matching TRBD2. Losses at the gene ends were 6 bases for V and 2 bases for J; bases not matched to a gene: 12. Germline values: CDR1 MNHEY, CDR2 SMNVEV (reference sequence). This CDR3 spans 16 amino acids. CDR3 region: CASSQPGGGPQETQYF. DNA of the CDR3: TGTGCCAGCAGCCAACCTGGGGGGGGACCTCAAGAGACCCAGTACTTC.

V is TRBV28 and J is TRBJ2-2; 8 nucleotides align to TRBD2. The CDR3 is 15 residues long. V lost 7 bases to trimming and J lost 6 bases; unmatched junction nucleotides: 10. CDR1 and CDR2 (germline): MDHEN, SYDVKM. This chain's CDR3 is CASTDPGLVPGELFF. DNA of the CDR3: TGTGCCAGCACGGATCCGGGACTAGTCCCCGGGGAGCTGTTTTTT.

The chain has TRBV5-5 and TRBJ1-5; a possible D gene is TRBD1 (5 bases). There are 15 residues in the CDR3. V was shortened by 4 bases and J by 3 bases, with 14 bases between the two germline ends. CDR1 and CDR2 (germline): SGHKS, YYEKEE (reference sequence). DNA for the CDR3: TGTGCCAGCAGCGTAGTGGGGGGTTCCAATCAGCCCCAGCATTTT. The encoded protein is CASSVVGGSNQPQHF.

The chain has TRBV30 and TRBJ1-1; D is unclear. The V gene's germline CDR1 is GTSNPN and CDR2 SVGIG (reference sequence). V lost 2 bases and J lost 4, with 17 bases in between. This CDR3 contains 15 residues. The CDR3 loop reads CAWSTARLLSTEAFF. In DNA form, the CDR3 reads TGTGCCTGGAGTACTGCGAGACTTTTGAGCACTGAAGCTTTCTTT.

This sequence joins TRBV10-3 and TRBJ2-3, with D maybe TRBD1 (6 bases). This CDR3 is 17 amino acids long. Germline CDR1 is ENHRY and CDR2 is SYGVKD. Trimming took off 0 bases at V and 4 bases at J, with 17 bases between the two ends. Written as DNA, the CDR3 is TGTGCCATCAGTGAGTCTGCCAGGGGTAAATTACCAGATACGCAGTATTTT. It yields the protein CAISESARGKLPDTQYF.